This record looks at one TCR beta chain sequence and its context. With 0 bases removed from V and 1 base from J, the gap between germline ends came to 13 bases. The V gene's germline CDR1 is SQVTM and CDR2 ANQGSEA. The CDR3 spans 16 residues. The source of the sample is a study of blood T cell repertoires in COVID-19. Study-level background: The study drew acute and convalescent COVID-19 samples from the United States, Italy and Spain.

Original analysis: Estimated nucleated cell counts came from reference gene primer amplification. The data were produced by immunoSEQ multiplex PCR, yet TCRdb's version contains in-frame clones alone and is incomplete. V, J and clone size are taken as reported in that table, and D and trimming were inferred from the DNA itself. The data contain approximately 290,000 clones, roughly 84% of them singletons. The source is a person between 65 and 79 years old with COVID-19, enrolled during active disease. This rearrangement joins TRBV29-1 to TRBJ2-1, with no clear D. Specimen: peripheral blood. CDR3 loop: CSVEEPTRQSYNEQFF. The CDR3, as DNA: TGCAGCGTTGAAGAACCTACGAGGCAATCCTACAATGAGCAGTTCTTC.